The present TCR beta chain was sequenced within a study of blood T cell repertoires in COVID-19. Germline V gives CDR1 MNHEY, CDR2 SVGAGI. J gave up 3 bases and V 4 bases, and 6 bases lay outside the gene matches. The CDR3 length is 15 residues. The method was immunoSEQ multiplex PCR; TCRdb's version includes in-frame clones alone and lacks a portion of them. Counted here are a few hundred thousand clones, roughly 88% occurring once; the ten biggest clones make up under 2.5%. Input material: PBMCs or T cells enriched from blood (not recorded which). This chain connects TRBV6-5 to TRBJ2-1, with TRBD2 matching 7 bases. This sequence originates from a man aged 25 to 45 who had recovered from COVID-19. CDR3 sequence reads: CASSSHERGYNEQFF. CDR3 sequence (DNA): TGTGCCAGCAGTTCCCACGAGCGGGGCTACAATGAGCAGTTCTTC.